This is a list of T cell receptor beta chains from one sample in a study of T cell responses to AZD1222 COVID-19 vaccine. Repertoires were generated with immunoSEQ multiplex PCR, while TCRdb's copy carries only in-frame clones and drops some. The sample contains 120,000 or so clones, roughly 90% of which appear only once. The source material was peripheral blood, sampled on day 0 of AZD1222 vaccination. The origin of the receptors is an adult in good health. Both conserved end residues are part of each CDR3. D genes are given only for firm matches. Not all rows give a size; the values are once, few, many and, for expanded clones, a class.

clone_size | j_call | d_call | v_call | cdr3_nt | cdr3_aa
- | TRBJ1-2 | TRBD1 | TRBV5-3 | TGTGCCAGAAGCCAAAACCCCGGGACAGGGGGGCATGGCTACACCTTC | CARSQNPGTGGHGYTF
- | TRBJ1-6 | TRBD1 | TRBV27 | TGTGCCAGCGGCAGACTGACAGGGTTGGATTCACCCCTCCACTTT | CASGRLTGLDSPLHF
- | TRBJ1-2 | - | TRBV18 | TGTGCCAGCTCACCAAAGGGGACGCTGGCTAACTATGGCTACACCTTC | CASSPKGTLANYGYTF
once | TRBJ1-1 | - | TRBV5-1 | TGCGCCAGCACCTTCACAGGGAACACTGAAGCTTTCTTT | CASTFTGNTEAFF
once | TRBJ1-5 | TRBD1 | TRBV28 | TGTGCCAGCAGTCGGACAGGGGGCCAAAATCAGCCCCAGCATTTT | CASSRTGGQNQPQHF
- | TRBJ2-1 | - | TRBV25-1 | TGTGCCAGTCACGGACTTTACAATGAGCAGTTCTTC | CASHGLYNEQFF
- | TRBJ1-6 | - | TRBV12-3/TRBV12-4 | TGTGCCAGCAGTTTACATAATTCACCCCTCCACTTT | CASSLHNSPLHF
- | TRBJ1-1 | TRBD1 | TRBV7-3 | TGTGCCAGCAGCTTACGGACAGGGGGCTTGAACACTGAAGCTTTCTTT | CASSLRTGGLNTEAFF
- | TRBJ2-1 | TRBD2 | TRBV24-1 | TGTGCCACCAGTGATCGTTCCGGGCTAGCGGGAAAGTACAATGAGCAGTTCTTC | CATSDRSGLAGKYNEQFF
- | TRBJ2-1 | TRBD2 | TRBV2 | TGTGCCAGCAGGAAACTAGCGGGAGGGGGGAATGAGCAGTTCTTC | CASRKLAGGGNEQFF
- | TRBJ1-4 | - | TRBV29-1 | TGCAGCGTGAGACCGTCCATTAATGAAAAACTGTTTTTT | CSVRPSINEKLFF
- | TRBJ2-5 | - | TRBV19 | TGTGCCAGTAGTATAGATCAGCAGGAGACCCAGTACTTC | CASSIDQQETQYF
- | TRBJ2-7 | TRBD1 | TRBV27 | TGTGCCAGCAGTCGTACAGTCCCGGGACAGGGCTACGAGCAGTACTTC | CASSRTVPGQGYEQYF
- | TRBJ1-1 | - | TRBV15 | TGTGCCACCAGCAGAGTGAGTCCGATGAACACTGAAGCTTTCTTT | CATSRVSPMNTEAFF
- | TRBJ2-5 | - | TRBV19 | TGTGCCAGTAGTCAGGGGTACCAAGAGACCCAGTACTTC | CASSQGYQETQYF
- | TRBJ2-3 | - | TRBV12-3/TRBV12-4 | TGTGCCAGCAGTTTAGGCTCAATTGGTACGCAGTATTTT | CASSLGSIGTQYF
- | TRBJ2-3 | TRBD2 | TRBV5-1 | TGCGCCAGCAGCGAGGGACTAGCGTCTAGCACAGATACGCAGTATTTT | CASSEGLASSTDTQYF
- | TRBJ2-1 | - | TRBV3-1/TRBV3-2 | TGTGCCAGCAGGGGCCGGGACTGGACCTACAATGAGCAGTTCTTC | CASRGRDWTYNEQFF
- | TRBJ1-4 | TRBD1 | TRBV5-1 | TGCGCCAGCAGCGCGGGACAGGCGGGTGAAAAACTGTTTTTT | CASSAGQAGEKLFF
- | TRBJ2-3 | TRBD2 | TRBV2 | TGTGCCAGCAGTGATGGCGGGAGAACTAGCACAGATACGCAGTATTTT | CASSDGGRTSTDTQYF
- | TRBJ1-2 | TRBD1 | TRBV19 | TGTGCCAGTAACTCTCCGGGACAGGGGGCAGGCTACACCTTC | CASNSPGQGAGYTF
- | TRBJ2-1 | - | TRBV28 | TGTGCCAGCAGTTTAGGGCAGGGACAGTTCTTC | CASSLGQGQFF
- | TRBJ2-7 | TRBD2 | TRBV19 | TGTGCCAGTAGTATCGGGGGGGCATACGAGCAGTACTTC | CASSIGGAYEQYF
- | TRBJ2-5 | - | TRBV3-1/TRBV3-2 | TGTGCCAGCAGCCAAGTCAGAGGGGAGACCCAGTACTTC | CASSQVRGETQYF
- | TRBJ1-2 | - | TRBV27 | TGTGCCAGCAGTCCCCGAGACGGGTACTATGGCTACACCTTC | CASSPRDGYYGYTF
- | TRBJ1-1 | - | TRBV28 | TGTGCCAGCAGTTCCCCCACTGAAGCTTTCTTT | CASSSPTEAFF
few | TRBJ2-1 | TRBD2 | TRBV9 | TGTGCCAGCAGCGGCTCTAGCGGGAGGGCCTACAATGAGCAGTTCTTC | CASSGSSGRAYNEQFF
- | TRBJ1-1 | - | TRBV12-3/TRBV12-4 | TGTGCCAGCAGTTTGGCTGAAGCTTTCTTT | CASSLAEAFF
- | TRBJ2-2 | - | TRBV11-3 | TGTGCCAGCAGCTTAGTACGGACCGGGGAGCTGTTTTTT | CASSLVRTGELFF
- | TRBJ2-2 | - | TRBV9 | TGTGCCAGCAGCGTAGGTCAGGGTTGGGAGCTGTTTTTT | CASSVGQGWELFF
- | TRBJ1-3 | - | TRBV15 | TGTGCCACCAGCAGAGATTTAACCATATATTTT | CATSRDLTIYF
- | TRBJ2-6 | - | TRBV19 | TGTGCCAGTAGTACGTCCAGGCCCCCCTCTGGGGCCAACGTCCTGACTTTC | CASSTSRPPSGANVLTF
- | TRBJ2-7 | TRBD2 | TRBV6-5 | TGTGCCAGCAGTTACTCTCGGGGGGACCGCTACGAGCAGTACTTC | CASSYSRGDRYEQYF
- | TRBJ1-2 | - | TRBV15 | TGTGCCACCAGCAGAGCTAGGGGAGCTGGCTACACCTTC | CATSRARGAGYTF
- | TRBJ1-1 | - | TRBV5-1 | TGCGCCAGCAGCTACGACCGGAGCCACAACACTGAAGCTTTCTTT | CASSYDRSHNTEAFF
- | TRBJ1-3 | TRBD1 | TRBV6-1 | TGTGCCAGCAGTGAAGCTCGGACAGGGACGGCTAACACCATATATTTT | CASSEARTGTANTIYF
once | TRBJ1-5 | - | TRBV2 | TGTGCCAGCAGTGGGAGCAGCAATCAGCCCCAGCATTTT | CASSGSSNQPQHF
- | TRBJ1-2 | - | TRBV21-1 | TGTGCCAGCAGAGGCCACTCCGACGGTAACTATGGCTACACCTTC | CASRGHSDGNYGYTF
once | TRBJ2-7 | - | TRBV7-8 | TGTGCCAGCAGCTTCGGGACGGGACCCTACGAGCAGTACTTC | CASSFGTGPYEQYF
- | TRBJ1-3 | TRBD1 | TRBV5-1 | TGCGCCAGCAGCTTGGACGGACAGGGCCCTGGAAACACCATATATTTT | CASSLDGQGPGNTIYF
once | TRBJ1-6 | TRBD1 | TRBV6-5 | TGTGCCAGCAGGACAGGGAGGAGATATAATTCACCCCTCCACTTT | CASRTGRRYNSPLHF
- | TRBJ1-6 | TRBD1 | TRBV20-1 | TGCAGTGCTAGTTATGGGACAGGGGGTTTCGATTCACCCCTCCACTTT | CSASYGTGGFDSPLHF
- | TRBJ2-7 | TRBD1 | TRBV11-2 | TGTGCCAGCAGACACCCAGGGGGCCCCTACGAGCAGTACTTC | CASRHPGGPYEQYF
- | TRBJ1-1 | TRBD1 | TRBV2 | TGTGCCAGCAGTAGCCGACAGGGCATGAGGACTGAAGCTTTCTTT | CASSSRQGMRTEAFF
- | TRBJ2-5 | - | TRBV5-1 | TGCGCCAGCAGCTCTCAAGAGACCCAGTACTTC | CASSSQETQYF
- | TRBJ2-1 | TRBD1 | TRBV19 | TGTGCCAGTTGGACAGGGAAACCCTACAATGAGCAGTTCTTC | CASWTGKPYNEQFF
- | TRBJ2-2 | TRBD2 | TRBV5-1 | TGCGCCTCAAAAACGACTAGCGTGTCCTCCGGGGAGCTGTTTTTT | CASKTTSVSSGELFF
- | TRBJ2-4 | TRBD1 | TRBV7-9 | TGTGCCAGCAGCTTCCGGGACAGGGGCGGCATTCAGTACTTC | CASSFRDRGGIQYF
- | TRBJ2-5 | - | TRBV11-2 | TGTGCCAGCAGCTTAGTCGGAGGAAGGCAGTACTTC | CASSLVGGRQYF
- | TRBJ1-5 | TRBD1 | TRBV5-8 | TGTGCCAGCAGCTTGGAAATTGAGGCAGGGGGATACAATCAGCCCCAGCATTTT | CASSLEIEAGGYNQPQHF
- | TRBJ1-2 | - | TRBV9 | TGTGCCAGCAGCGGGCTGAGGGGGACCCGGAGCTATGGCTACACCTTC | CASSGLRGTRSYGYTF
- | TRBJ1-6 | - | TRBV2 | TGTGCCAGCAGTGAAAGAAACAGGGAAAATTCACCCCTCCACTTT | CASSERNRENSPLHF
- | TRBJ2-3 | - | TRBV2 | TGTGCCAGAGGAAGGGATACGCAGTATTTT | CARGRDTQYF
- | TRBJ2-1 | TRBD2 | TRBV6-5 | TGTGCCAGTGCAAGGGAGGGATCCTACAATGAGCAGTTCTTC | CASAREGSYNEQFF